Each of the 2 T cell receptor beta chains below was sequenced from the same sample in a study of response to subunit inactivated influenza vaccine. TCRdb fed the RT-PCR reads into MiXCR, producing one record per CDR3 protein. The sample has about 800,000 distinct CDR3 sequences; approximately 21% are singletons. The sample in question was PBMCs from blood, obtained 5 to 6 days after vaccination. These receptors were taken from a man aged 50 to 59 who received an inactivated influenza vaccine.

The chain uses TRBV30 and TRBJ2-2, with 10 nucleotides matching TRBD2. CDR1 is GTSNPN and CDR2 is SVGIG in the germline V gene (reference sequence). The CDR3 runs to 15 residues. The trim removed 2 bases at V and 6 bases at J, leaving 6 bases unmatched. Written as DNA, the CDR3 is TGTGCCTGGAGTAGAGCGGGAGGGCCGTCCGGGGAGCTGTTTTTT. It translates to CAWSRAGGPSGELFF.

The CDR3 loop reads CASSYLIRQGTQPQHF. CDR3 coding DNA: TGTGCCAGCAGTTACTTAATTAGACAGGGGACACAGCCCCAGCATTTT. The genes are TRBV6-5 and TRBJ1-5, with 8 bases matching TRBD1. V shed 1 base, J shed 7 bases, and the junction held 9 bases outside the gene matches. The CDR3 spans 16 residues. Germline CDR1 and CDR2: MNHEY and SVGAGI.